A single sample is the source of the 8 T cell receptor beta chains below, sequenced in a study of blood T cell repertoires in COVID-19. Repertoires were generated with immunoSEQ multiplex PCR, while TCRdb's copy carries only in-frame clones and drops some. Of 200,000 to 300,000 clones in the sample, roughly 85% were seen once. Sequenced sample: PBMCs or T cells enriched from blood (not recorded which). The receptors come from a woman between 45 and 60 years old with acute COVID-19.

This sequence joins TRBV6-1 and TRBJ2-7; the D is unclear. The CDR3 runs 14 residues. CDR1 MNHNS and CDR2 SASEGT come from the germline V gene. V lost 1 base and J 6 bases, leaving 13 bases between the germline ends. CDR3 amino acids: CASSEVAGGSEQYF. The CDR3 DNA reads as TGTGCCAGCAGTGAAGTGGCCGGCGGATCCGAGCAGTACTTC.

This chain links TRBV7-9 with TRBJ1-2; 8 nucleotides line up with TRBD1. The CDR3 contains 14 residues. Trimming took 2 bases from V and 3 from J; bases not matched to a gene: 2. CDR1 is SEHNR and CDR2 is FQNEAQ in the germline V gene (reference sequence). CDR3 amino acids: CASSLKDRDYGYTF. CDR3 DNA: TGTGCCAGCAGCTTAAAGGACAGGGACTATGGCTACACCTTC.

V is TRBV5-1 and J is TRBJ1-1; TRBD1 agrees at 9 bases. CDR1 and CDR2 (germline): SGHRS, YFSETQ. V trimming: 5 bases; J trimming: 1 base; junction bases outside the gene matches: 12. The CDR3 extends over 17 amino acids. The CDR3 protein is CASRITQGAVGNTEAFF. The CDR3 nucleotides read TGCGCCAGCAGGATTACACAGGGGGCGGTAGGGAACACTGAAGCTTTCTTT.

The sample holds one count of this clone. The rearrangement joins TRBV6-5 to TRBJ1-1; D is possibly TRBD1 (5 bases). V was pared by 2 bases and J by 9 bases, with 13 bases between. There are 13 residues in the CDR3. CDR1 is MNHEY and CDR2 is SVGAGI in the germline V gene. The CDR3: CASSYPGTLQAFF. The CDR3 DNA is TGTGCCAGCAGTTACCCTGGGACTCTCCAAGCTTTCTTT.

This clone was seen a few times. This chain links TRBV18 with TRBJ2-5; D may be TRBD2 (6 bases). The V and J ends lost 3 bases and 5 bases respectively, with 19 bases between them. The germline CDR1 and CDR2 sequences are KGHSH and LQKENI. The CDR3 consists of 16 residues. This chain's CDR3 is CASSPNRDLIGETQYF. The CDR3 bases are TGTGCCAGCTCACCGAACCGGGACTTAATAGGGGAGACCCAGTACTTC.

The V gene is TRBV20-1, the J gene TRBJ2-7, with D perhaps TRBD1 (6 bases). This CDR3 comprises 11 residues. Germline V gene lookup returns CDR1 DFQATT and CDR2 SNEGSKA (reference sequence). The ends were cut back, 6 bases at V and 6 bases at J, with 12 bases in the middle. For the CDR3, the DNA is TGCAGTGCCCCCAGGGGTATCGAGCAGTACTTC. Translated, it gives CSAPRGIEQYF.

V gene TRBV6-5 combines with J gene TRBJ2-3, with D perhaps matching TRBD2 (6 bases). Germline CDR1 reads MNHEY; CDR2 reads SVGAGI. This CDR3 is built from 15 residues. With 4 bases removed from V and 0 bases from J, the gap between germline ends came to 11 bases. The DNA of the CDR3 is TGTGCCAGCAGTTTTATGGCGGGGAGCACAGATACGCAGTATTTT. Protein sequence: CASSFMAGSTDTQYF.

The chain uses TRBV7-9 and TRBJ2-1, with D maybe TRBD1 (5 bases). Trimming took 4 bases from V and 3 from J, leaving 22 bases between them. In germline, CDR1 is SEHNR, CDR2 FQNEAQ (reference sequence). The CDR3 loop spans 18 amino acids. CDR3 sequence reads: CASSSRPATAFGYNEQFF. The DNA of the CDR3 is TGTGCCAGCAGCTCCCGCCCCGCGACAGCTTTCGGCTACAATGAGCAGTTCTTC.